This passage covers 3 T cell receptor beta chains from one sample sequenced in a study of radiotherapy plus CTLA-4 blockade in lung cancer. Sequenced by immunoSEQ multiplex PCR; TCRdb stores in-frame clones only, minus some. The table has tens of thousands of clones, roughly 78% seen once. This specimen was peripheral blood, taken from a patient treated with radiotherapy plus ipilimumab. All receptors come from a human donor with non-small cell lung cancer who had a complete response to radiotherapy plus ipilimumab.

This clone was seen only once. The CDR3 protein is CASSLDRGYGTEAFF. CDR3 coding DNA: TGTGCCAGCAGCTTGGATAGGGGGTATGGCACTGAAGCTTTCTTT. This chain connects TRBV7-9 to TRBJ1-1; D may be TRBD1 (6 bases). V lost 3 bases and J 4 bases, leaving 15 bases between the germline ends. The CDR3 is 15 residues long. Germline CDR1 and CDR2: SEHNR and FQNEAQ (reference sequence).

V usage is TRBV7-2 and J usage is TRBJ1-4; weak D call: TRBD1 (5 bases). Deletions cut 1 base from V and 5 bases from J, with 17 bases between. The CDR3 is 17 residues long. Per germline, CDR1 SGHTA and CDR2 FQGNSA. CDR3 nucleotides: TGTGCCAGCAGCTTAGGTCAGGGTGGAGAGGAAAATGAAAAACTGTTTTTT. Translated: CASSLGQGGEENEKLFF.

This clone has just one count. V gene TRBV10-1 combines with J gene TRBJ1-2; TRBD1 matches at 7 bases. Losses at the gene ends were 0 bases for V and 5 bases for J; bases not matched to a gene: 3. The length of the CDR3 is 14 residues. CDR1 and CDR2 (germline): WNHNN, SYGVQD (reference sequence). This chain's CDR3 is CASSESSGGYGYTF. The DNA of the CDR3 is TGCGCCAGCAGTGAGTCATCAGGGGGATATGGCTACACCTTC.